The 19 T cell receptor beta chains in this list originate from one sample, sequenced in a study of T cell changes during pregnancy in multiple sclerosis. Sequencing used immunoSEQ multiplex PCR; TCRdb keeps in-frame clones, though not all of them. The table shows 65,000 to 90,000 clones, with 80% to 95% occurring only once. This material consisted of CD4+ T cells from peripheral blood mononuclear cells, taken after pregnancy. These receptor sequences come from a female donor with multiple sclerosis, enrolled in a pregnancy study.

The rearrangement uses TRBV12-5 and TRBJ2-7; tentatively, D is TRBD1 (6 bases). CDR3 size: 16 residues. Germline V gene data show CDR1 as LGHNT and CDR2 as FRNRAP. V lost 3 bases to trimming and J lost 4 bases, with 19 bases between them. CDR3 DNA sequence: TGTGCTAGTGGTTTCGATACAGGGTGCACCTCTTACGAGCAGTACTTC. This gives the protein CASGFDTGCTSYEQYF.

This chain uses TRBV7-9 with TRBJ2-7; tentatively, D is TRBD2 (5 bases). CDR1 is SEHNR, CDR2 FQNEAQ, per germline (reference sequence). Trimming took off 5 bases at V and 5 bases at J, with 16 bases between the two ends. There are 14 residues in the CDR3. Written as DNA, the CDR3 is TGTGCCAGCAGCCCCGCCGACGGGGTCGACGAGCAGTACTTC. Encoded protein: CASSPADGVDEQYF.

The chain has TRBV29-1 and TRBJ1-1, with D unresolved. The CDR3 sequence is 13 residues long. V was pared by 6 bases and J by 0 bases, with 11 bases between. Germline CDR1 SQVTM, CDR2 ANQGSEA. The CDR3 DNA is TGCAGCGTGTTAAGAGATCTGAACACTGAAGCTTTCTTT. Translation: CSVLRDLNTEAFF.

The rearrangement links TRBV4-2 to TRBJ1-2; D remains unclear. Germline assignment: CDR1 LGHNA and CDR2 YNFKEQ. The CDR3 totals 12 residues. Trimming cost V 2 bases and J 8 bases, with 9 bases left between them. The CDR3 spells CASSQSPKGYTF. The CDR3 DNA is TGTGCCAGCAGCCAATCCCCAAAAGGCTACACCTTC.

V is TRBV29-1 and J is TRBJ1-1; D not certain. The length of the CDR3 is 13 residues. Per germline, CDR1 SQVTM and CDR2 ANQGSEA. V lost 4 bases and J 2 bases, leaving 11 bases between the germline ends. CDR3 protein: CSVAFERNTEAFF. In DNA form, the CDR3 reads TGCAGCGTTGCCTTTGAGAGAAACACTGAAGCTTTCTTT.

The chain carries TRBV7-2 and TRBJ1-5, with D unresolved. Germline-derived CDR1 and CDR2 are SGHTA and FQGNSA. Trimming pared 1 base from V and 7 bases from J, leaving 17 bases between. This CDR3 contains 16 residues. Written as DNA, the CDR3 is TGTGCCAGCAGCTTAGTAGACTCCACGCCAAGACAGCCCCAGCATTTT. Translating it yields CASSLVDSTPRQPQHF. Supplemented by reference TRBV7-2 and TRBJ1-5, the full variable domain reads GAGVSQSPSNKVTEKGKDVELRCDPISGHTALYWYRQSLGQGLEFLIYFQGNSAPDKSGLPSDRFSAERTGGSVSTLTIQRTQQEDSAVYLCASSLVDSTPRQPQHFGDGTRLSIL.

This rearrangement joins TRBV7-6 to TRBJ2-7; D possibly corresponds to TRBD2 (6 bases). The CDR3 consists of 12 residues. The V end lost 5 bases, the J end lost 6 bases, and 11 bases lay between the germline ends. Germline V gene data show CDR1 as SGHVS and CDR2 as FNYEAQ. The CDR3 nucleotides are TGTGCCAGCAGCCCCAGCGGGCCCGAGCAGTACTTC. Translation gives CASSPSGPEQYF.

V is TRBV18 and J is TRBJ2-3, with 8 bases identical to TRBD2. This CDR3 is built from 17 residues. Germline assignment: CDR1 KGHSH and CDR2 LQKENI. V shed 3 bases and J 4 bases; nucleotides not matched to a gene: 12. The DNA for the CDR3 is TGTGCCAGCTCACCGTTGGCTGCGGGACTAGGTGCAGATACGCAGTATTTT. It is translated as CASSPLAAGLGADTQYF.

J is TRBJ2-3 and V is TRBV6-5, with 7 bases that match TRBD2. There are 15 residues in the CDR3. Germline assignment: CDR1 MNHEY and CDR2 SVGAGI. Trimming at V came to 0 bases and at J to 1 base, leaving 1 base not matched to a gene. In DNA, the CDR3 is TGTGCCAGCAGTTACTCGGGGGGGGGCACAGATACGCAGTATTTT. As protein: CASSYSGGGTDTQYF.

The rearrangement uses TRBV28 and TRBJ2-3; 8 nucleotides align to TRBD2. There are 16 residues in the CDR3. CDR1 is MDHEN and CDR2 is SYDVKM in the germline V gene. Trimming cost V 8 bases and J 2 bases; bases outside gene matches: 12. Written as DNA, the CDR3 is TGTGCCAGCCCCCCCCGCAGCGGGAGAGTCACAGATACGCAGTATTTT. Protein: CASPPRSGRVTDTQYF.

The chain has TRBV9 and TRBJ2-5; 9 bases are a match to TRBD2. The germline gives CDR1 SGDLS, CDR2 YYNGEE. The CDR3 totals 17 residues. Trimming removed 0 bases from V and 1 base from J; junction bases left unmatched: 7. The CDR3 spells CASSVDPAGGVQETQYF. For the CDR3, the DNA is TGTGCCAGCAGCGTAGATCCAGCGGGGGGCGTCCAAGAGACCCAGTACTTC. The full variable domain, in which reference TRBV9 and TRBJ2-5 provide the parts outside the CDR3, is DSGVTQTPKHLITATGQRVTLRCSPRSGDLSVYWYQQSLDQGLQFLIQYYNGEERAKGNILERFSAQQFPDLHSELNLSSLELGDSALYFCASSVDPAGGVQETQYFGPGTRLLVL.

This clone was recorded only once. This chain connects TRBV19 to TRBJ2-4; D perhaps matches TRBD2 (6 bases). The CDR3 is 16 residues long. V was pared by 6 bases and J by 0 bases, with 15 bases between. Germline CDR1 LNHDA, CDR2 SQIVND (reference sequence). The CDR3 nucleotides read TGTGCCAGTAGCCCATACGGGGGTCTAGCCAAAAACATTCAGTACTTC. Its protein is CASSPYGGLAKNIQYF.

The chain recombines TRBV6-1 with TRBJ1-2; D is ambiguous. Trimming left V 6 bases short and J 8 bases short, with 19 bases between. CDR1 is MNHNS, CDR2 SASEGT, per germline. The CDR3 runs 14 residues. This CDR3 is CASSLPSESVGYTF. The CDR3, as DNA: TGTGCCAGCAGCCTCCCCAGCGAGTCGGTGGGCTACACCTTC.

This sequence joins TRBV6-5 and TRBJ2-7; 12 bases agree with TRBD1. After removal of 7 bases from V and 7 bases from J, the junction contained 5 bases not matched to a gene. From germline, CDR1 is MNHEY and CDR2 SVGAGI. This CDR3 contains 13 residues. The CDR3 DNA sequence: TGTGCCAGCAAGGGACAGGGGGCTTGGGAGCAGTACTTC. Translation gives CASKGQGAWEQYF.

The V and J genes are TRBV30 and TRBJ1-1, with a possible D match to TRBD1 (6 bases). V gave up 1 base and J gave up 2 bases, with 11 bases separating them. This CDR3 is 14 amino acids long. Per germline, CDR1 GTSNPN and CDR2 SVGIG (reference sequence). Here the CDR3 DNA reads TGTGCCTGGAGTGCCACAGGGTCCAACACTGAAGCTTTCTTT. Amino acids: CAWSATGSNTEAFF. Using reference TRBV30 and TRBJ1-1 for the parts outside the CDR3, the full variable domain is SQTIHQWPATLVQPVGSPLSLECTVEGTSNPNLYWYRQAAGRGLQLLFYSVGIGQISSEVPQNLSASRPQDRQFILSSKKLLLSDSGFYLCAWSATGSNTEAFFGQGTRLTVV.

This clone was seen once. The chain carries TRBV5-1 and TRBJ2-7; 7 nucleotides align to TRBD2. The CDR3 covers 14 residues. CDR1 and CDR2 (germline): SGHRS, YFSETQ. V gave up 4 bases and J gave up 0 bases; unmatched junction bases: 4. The CDR3 here is CASSLTSASYEQYF. The CDR3 DNA is TGCGCCAGCAGCCTTACTAGCGCCTCCTACGAGCAGTACTTC.

The chain recombines TRBV7-3 with TRBJ2-7, with a weak D call TRBD1 (6 bases). Germline lookup yields CDR1 SGHTA and CDR2 FQGTGA. Between the trimmed V and J ends, which lost 5 bases and 5 bases, there was a span of 16 bases. This CDR3 is 14 amino acids long. The CDR3 here is CASSLGTNTDEQYF. The CDR3 bases are TGTGCCAGCAGCCTCGGGACAAATACGGACGAGCAGTACTTC.

V and J are TRBV7-9 and TRBJ2-2; TRBD1 agrees at 7 bases. Per the germline V gene, CDR1 is SEHNR and CDR2 is FQNEAQ (reference sequence). V gave up 5 bases and J gave up 4 bases; unmatched junction bases: 4. The CDR3 contains 14 residues. DNA of the CDR3: TGTGCCAGCAGCCCGGGACAGAGCACCGGGGAGCTGTTTTTT. It encodes CASSPGQSTGELFF.

The chain couples TRBV28 to TRBJ2-7; TRBD1 matches at 12 bases. Trimming at V came to 3 bases and at J to 4 bases, leaving 4 bases not matched to a gene. Germline values: CDR1 MDHEN, CDR2 SYDVKM. This CDR3 contains 15 residues. Written as DNA, the CDR3 is TGTGCCAGCAGTTTGGGGGGACAGGGGGCATACGAGCAGTACTTC. It specifies CASSLGGQGAYEQYF.